The T cell receptor (beta chain) described here comes from a study of blood T cell repertoires in COVID-19. Study-level background: The United States, Italy and Spain provided the acute and convalescent COVID-19 samples. The analysed material was cDNA or gDNA that came from T cells, B-cell-depleted T cells, or PBMCs.

In the original workflow: Amplification of reference gene primers was used by the study to estimate nucleated cell counts. Clones were sequenced by immunoSEQ multiplex PCR, and TCRdb holds only the in-frame ones, with some missing. V, J and clone size were drawn from that table, and D and trimming were deduced from the DNA. The sample shows about 330,000 clones, roughly 85% of them seen only once. This CDR3 spans 15 amino acids. CDR1 is MNHEY, CDR2 SMNVEV, per germline (reference sequence). The V and J ends lost 3 bases and 4 bases respectively, with 14 bases between them. The TCR sequence derives from a human donor in a cohort sampled during active COVID-19. The rearrangement links TRBV27 to TRBJ2-3, with TRBD1 as a possible D gene (5 bases). Material for sequencing was peripheral blood. The DNA of the CDR3 is TGTGCCAGCAGTTTTCAGGGTAGGGGTGCAGATACGCAGTATTTT. Translation: CASSFQGRGADTQYF.